These 31 T cell receptor beta chains originate from one sample sequenced in a study of CD8 T cells in ankylosing spondylitis. Study-level findings and limits: Seemingly characteristic of ankylosing spondylitis blood was a TCR beta motif consisting of several highly homologous variants.

These receptors have no known antigen. TCRdb used MiXCR to reprocess the 5' RACE reads, holding one entry per CDR3 protein. This sample has around 770,000 distinct CDR3 sequences, with 12% found just once. Sequencing input: blood, either unsorted or a sorted T cell fraction (not recorded which). The receptors originated from a male donor with ankylosing spondylitis.

This clonotype came up a few times. The chain combines TRBV27 with TRBJ2-1, with 7 nucleotides matching TRBD1. The CDR3 extends over 17 amino acids. V shed 3 bases and J 0 bases; nucleotides not matched to a gene: 8. Germline-derived CDR1 and CDR2 are MNHEY and SMNVEV (reference sequence). The CDR3 nucleotides are TGTGCCAGCAGTTTCTGGGTAGGACAGGCCTCCTACAATGAGCAGTTCTTC. Translated, it gives CASSFWVGQASYNEQFF.

J is TRBJ1-4 and V is TRBV4-2; 10 bases are shared with TRBD1. CDR3 length equals 17 residues. Trimming removed 1 base from V and 0 bases from J; junction bases left unmatched: 2. Germline V gene data show CDR1 as LGHNA and CDR2 as YNFKEQ. The CDR3 coding sequence is TGTGCCAGCAGCCAAGGGACAGGGGGAGCAACTAATGAAAAACTGTTTTTT. This codes for CASSQGTGGATNEKLFF.

This clonotype has a handful of counts. The chain combines TRBV10-3 with TRBJ2-1, with no clear D. Germline V gene lookup returns CDR1 ENHRY and CDR2 SYGVKD. CDR3 length equals 11 residues. V lost 5 bases to trimming and J lost 9 bases, with 8 bases between them. This CDR3 is CAISPAVEQFF. CDR3 DNA sequence: TGTGCCATCAGTCCCGCGGTTGAGCAGTTCTTC.

Many counts were recorded for this clonotype. The rearrangement links TRBV10-3 to TRBJ2-3; no clear D. Looked up from germline, CDR1 is ENHRY and CDR2 is SYGVKD. This CDR3 has 12 residues. The ends were cut back, 0 bases at V and 5 bases at J, with 3 bases in the middle. The CDR3 nucleotides are TGTGCCATCAGTGAGTCAGGAGATACGCAGTATTTT. Amino acids: CAISESGDTQYF.

J is TRBJ1-1 and V is TRBV20-1; D may be TRBD1 (5 bases). Germline lookup yields CDR1 DFQATT and CDR2 SNEGSKA (reference sequence). This CDR3 is 15 amino acids long. V lost 2 bases to trimming and J lost 2 bases, with 15 bases between them. As DNA, the CDR3 is TGCAGTGCTAGAAGGGCGGCGGGACCTAACACTGAAGCTTTCTTT. Its protein product is CSARRAAGPNTEAFF.

J is TRBJ2-1 and V is TRBV7-9; TRBD2 matches 12 bases. The CDR3 runs to 15 residues. V was clipped by 3 bases and J by 7 bases; unmatched bases: 4. Germline-derived CDR1 and CDR2 are SEHNR and FQNEAQ (reference sequence). The CDR3 region has the DNA TGTGCCAGCAGCTTGACTAGCGGGAGAGAAAATGAGCAGTTCTTC. Translation gives CASSLTSGRENEQFF.

This clonotype was observed a handful of times. This rearrangement joins TRBV6-1 to TRBJ2-3; TRBD2 matches at 13 bases. Germline CDR1 is MNHNS and CDR2 is SASEGT. V was clipped by 6 bases and J by 6 bases; unmatched bases: 3. The CDR3 contains 14 residues. The CDR3 loop is CASSELAGGDTQYF. The CDR3 nucleotides read TGTGCCAGCAGCGAACTAGCGGGAGGGGATACGCAGTATTTT.

This clonotype showed up just a few times. The rearrangement links TRBV7-2 to TRBJ2-1, with D unresolved. V lost 1 base and J 4 bases, leaving 8 bases between the germline ends. Germline V gives CDR1 SGHTA, CDR2 FQGNSA. The CDR3 extends over 14 amino acids. The CDR3 bases are TGTGCCAGCAGCTTAGAATTGGTTTACAATGAGCAGTTCTTC. Amino acid sequence: CASSLELVYNEQFF. The whole variable domain, filled in from reference TRBV7-2 and TRBJ2-1, reads GAGVSQSPSNKVTEKGKDVELRCDPISGHTALYWYRQSLGQGLEFLIYFQGNSAPDKSGLPSDRFSAERTGGSVSTLTIQRTQQEDSAVYLCASSLELVYNEQFFGPGTRLTVL.

This clonotype was picked up many times. This sequence joins TRBV12-3 or TRBV12-4 and TRBJ1-5; D is uncertain. V gave up 6 bases and J gave up 3 bases, with 6 bases separating them. CDR3 length equals 12 residues. The CDR3 loop is CASSVNNQPQHF. The CDR3 DNA reads TGTGCCAGCAGCGTGAACAATCAGCCCCAGCATTTT.

In its sample, this clonotype was seen a few times. The CDR3 protein is CASSLERGFGAEAFF. Here the CDR3 DNA reads TGTGCCAGCAGCTTAGAAAGAGGGTTCGGGGCTGAAGCTTTCTTT. The V gene is TRBV7-2, the J gene TRBJ1-1; D gene ambiguous. Trimming pared 1 base from V and 6 bases from J, leaving 15 bases between. Germline CDR1 and CDR2: SGHTA and FQGNSA. This CDR3 has 15 amino acids. The variable domain in full, with the rest retrieved from reference TRBV7-2 and TRBJ1-1, is GAGVSQSPSNKVTEKGKDVELRCDPISGHTALYWYRQSLGQGLEFLIYFQGNSAPDKSGLPSDRFSAERTGGSVSTLTIQRTQQEDSAVYLCASSLERGFGAEAFFGQGTRLTVV.

The table lists this clonotype with a few counts. The chain uses TRBV6-6 and TRBJ2-7, with TRBD1 identical over 7 bases. V was clipped by 2 bases and J by 9 bases; unmatched bases: 1. In germline, CDR1 is MNHNY, CDR2 SVGAGI (reference sequence). The CDR3 extends over 11 amino acids. The CDR3 here is CASSYGDRQYF. DNA for the CDR3: TGTGCCAGCAGTTACGGGGACAGGCAGTACTTC.

This clonotype has more than one count but fewer than ten. The chain carries TRBV20-1 and TRBJ2-1; 10 nucleotides align to TRBD2. V lost 2 bases and J lost 7; bases outside the gene matches: 5. Germline V gene data show CDR1 as DFQATT and CDR2 as SNEGSKA (reference sequence). The CDR3 sequence is 14 residues long. The CDR3 region has the DNA TGCAGTGCTAGAAAATCTAGCGGGAGTAATGAGCAGTTCTTC. Translating it yields CSARKSSGSNEQFF.

This clonotype has ten or more counts. V gene TRBV20-1 combines with J gene TRBJ2-7, with D uncertain. Germline CDR1 and CDR2: DFQATT and SNEGSKA (reference sequence). The CDR3 loop spans 13 amino acids. The V and J ends lost 1 base and 5 bases respectively, with 12 bases between them. The CDR3 nucleotides read TGCAGTGCTAGAGTAACCCCCTGGGACGAGCAGTACTTC. Its translation is CSARVTPWDEQYF.

This clonotype was detected a few times. This chain uses TRBV6-2 or TRBV6-3 with TRBJ1-2; D uncertain. From germline, CDR1 is MNHEY and CDR2 SVGEGT. Trimming cost V 1 base and J 4 bases, with 7 bases left between them. The CDR3 consists of 13 residues. As DNA, the CDR3 is TGTGCCAGCAGTTACTGGCGGTCCTATGGCTACACCTTC. Translation: CASSYWRSYGYTF.

This chain uses TRBV6-1 with TRBJ2-5; a possible D gene is TRBD2 (6 bases). The V gene's germline CDR1 is MNHNS and CDR2 SASEGT. The V gene lost 5 bases and the J gene lost 2 bases, with 18 bases spanning the gap. The CDR3 totals 16 residues. In nucleotides, the CDR3 is TGTGCCAGCAGTCATCCGGGAGCTGGTCGTCAAGAGACCCAGTACTTC. Its protein is CASSHPGAGRQETQYF.

DNA of the CDR3: TGCGCCAGCAGCCGAGTTGGGCCCGGCCCAGATACGCAGTATTTT. This codes for CASSRVGPGPDTQYF. The chain combines TRBV5-1 with TRBJ2-3, with D unresolved. The CDR3 is made up of 15 amino acids. Germline-derived CDR1 and CDR2 are SGHRS and YFSETQ. V was pared by 4 bases and J by 4 bases, with 16 bases between. The full variable domain, rest sourced from reference TRBV5-1 and TRBJ2-3, is KAGVTQTPRYLIKTRGQQVTLSCSPISGHRSVSWYQQTPGQGLQFLFEYFSETQRNKGNFPGRFSGRQFSNSRSEMNVSTLELGDSALYLCASSRVGPGPDTQYFGPGTRLTVL.

This clonotype was counted a few times. This chain joins TRBV10-3 and TRBJ2-5; D may correspond to TRBD1 or TRBD2 (5 bases each). CDR1 is ENHRY and CDR2 is SYGVKD in the germline V gene. This CDR3 is built from 14 residues. Trimming stripped 0 bases from V and 4 bases from J, with 9 bases between. The CDR3 loop is CAISESRGTETQYF. DNA for the CDR3: TGTGCCATCAGTGAGTCGAGAGGGACAGAGACCCAGTACTTC.

The gene calls are TRBV7-6 and TRBJ2-7, with a possible D match to TRBD2 (7 bases). Germline V gene lookup returns CDR1 SGHVS and CDR2 FNYEAQ. V was cut by 1 base and J by 0 bases, with 16 bases left in between. This CDR3 spans 17 amino acids. DNA for the CDR3: TGTGCCAGCAGCTTAGGGGAGGGGGACACGAGCTCCTACGAGCAGTACTTC. Translating gives CASSLGEGDTSSYEQYF.

The count of this clonotype is one. A read error is possible here, since a much larger clone lies one base away. The conserved closing phenylalanine or tryptophan is absent in this CDR3, likely reflecting a read error. The chain is built from TRBV6-1 and TRBJ2-3, with 8 bases fitting TRBD2. Losses at the gene ends were 7 bases for V and 6 bases for J; bases not matched to a gene: 6. Per the germline V gene, CDR1 is MNHNS and CDR2 is SASEGT. The CDR3 sequence is 13 residues long. CDR3 coding DNA: TGTGCCAGCATCCAACCGGGGGGGGATACGCAGTATTAT. The encoded protein is CASIQPGGDTQYY.

This clonotype has only a few counts. The chain is built from TRBV6-1 and TRBJ2-7, with TRBD1 matching over 11 bases. Germline CDR1 reads MNHNS; CDR2 reads SASEGT. The CDR3 contains 15 residues. J gave up 3 bases and V 6 bases, and 7 bases lay outside the gene matches. The CDR3 coding sequence is TGTGCCAGCAGGCAGGGACAGGGGGTCTTCTACGAGCAGTACTTC. It encodes CASRQGQGVFYEQYF.

The sample holds many counts of this clonotype. This rearrangement joins TRBV29-1 to TRBJ1-2; D uncertain. CDR3 length equals 13 residues. V lost 6 bases to trimming and J lost 5 bases, with 16 bases between them. Germline V gene sequence: CDR1 SQVTM, CDR2 ANQGSEA. CDR3 sequence reads: CSVYEPERYGYTF. The DNA of the CDR3 is TGCAGCGTGTACGAACCAGAACGATATGGCTACACCTTC.

This clonotype was seen a few times. J is TRBJ2-4 and V is TRBV7-2, with D possibly being TRBD1 (6 bases). CDR1 and CDR2 from the germline V gene are SGHTA and FQGNSA. Deletions cut 3 bases from V and 0 bases from J, with 9 bases between. The CDR3 runs to 15 residues. In DNA form, the CDR3 reads TGTGCCAGCAGCTTCCGACAGGTAGCCAAAAACATTCAGTACTTC. Protein product: CASSFRQVAKNIQYF.

The V and J genes are TRBV12-3 or TRBV12-4 and TRBJ1-5; D not certain. This CDR3 comprises 15 residues. V lost 6 bases to trimming and J lost 0 bases, with 12 bases between them. The CDR3 nucleotides are TGTGCCAGCAGAAGGGAACTGGGTAGCAATCAGCCCCAGCATTTT. Residues: CASRRELGSNQPQHF.

V usage is TRBV6-2 or TRBV6-3 and J usage is TRBJ1-5; D is unresolved. The CDR3 is made up of 13 amino acids. V was cut by 4 bases and J by 5 bases, with 9 bases left in between. CDR1 and CDR2 (germline): MNHEY, SVGEGT. The DNA for the CDR3 is TGTGCCAGCAGTTCGGACCCCTATCAGCCCCAGCATTTT. It codes for CASSSDPYQPQHF.

This clonotype has just a few counts. The chain carries TRBV4-1 and TRBJ1-3; perhaps TRBD1 as D (5 bases). This CDR3 contains 16 residues. In germline, CDR1 is MGHRA, CDR2 YSYEKL. Between the trimmed V and J ends, which lost 0 bases and 0 bases, there was a span of 9 bases. Here the CDR3 DNA reads TGCGCCAGCAGCCAAGACAAGGGACTCTCTGGAAACACCATATATTTT. Translating it yields CASSQDKGLSGNTIYF.

The chain combines TRBV20-1 with TRBJ2-7; D remains ambiguous. Germline V lookup: CDR1 DFQATT, CDR2 SNEGSKA (reference sequence). CDR3 size: 12 residues. V lost 2 bases and J lost 3, with 8 bases in between. The CDR3 protein is CSARSPLYEQYF. CDR3 coding DNA: TGCAGTGCTAGAAGCCCCCTCTACGAGCAGTACTTC.

The gene calls are TRBV6-2 or TRBV6-3 and TRBJ1-5, with D uncertain. V gave up 10 bases and J gave up 6 bases, with 16 bases separating them. CDR1 and CDR2 (germline): MNHEY, SVGEGT. This CDR3 is 13 amino acids long. The CDR3 spells CAIREGSSQPQHF. CDR3 in DNA: TGTGCCATTAGAGAAGGGTCAAGTCAGCCCCAGCATTTT.

The chain has TRBV18 and TRBJ1-5; tentative D call: TRBD1 (6 bases). This CDR3 has 12 amino acids. The germline V gene has CDR1 KGHSH and CDR2 LQKENI. V lost 2 bases and J lost 10, with 9 bases in between. The CDR3 nucleotides read TGTGCCAGCTCACCATCACAGGGTCCCCAGCATTTT. It codes for CASSPSQGPQHF.

In its sample, this clonotype was seen many times. One end of the junction fails to match germline, which may point to a read error. V and J are TRBV7-7 and TRBJ2-1; TRBD2 aligns across 8 bases. The CDR3 sequence is 15 residues long. CDR1 SSHAT and CDR2 FNYEAQ come from the germline V gene (reference sequence). This CDR3 is CASSLGAGVYNEQFF. Written as DNA, the CDR3 is TGTGCTAGCAGCTTAGGAGCGGGGGTCTACAATGAGCAGTTCTTC. The full variable domain, in which reference TRBV7-7 and TRBJ2-1 provide the parts outside the CDR3, is GAGVSQSPRYKVTKRGQDVTLRCDPISSHATLYWYQQALGQGPEFLTYFNYEAQPDKSGLPSDRFSAERPEGSISTLTIQRTEQRDSAMYRCASSLGAGVYNEQFFGPGTRLTVL.

This clonotype showed up just a few times. The J gene is TRBJ2-3, the V gene TRBV6-5; 12 nucleotides agree with TRBD2. V was clipped by 5 bases and J by 0 bases; unmatched bases: 6. Germline assignment: CDR1 MNHEY and CDR2 SVGAGI. The CDR3 totals 17 residues. CDR3 sequence reads: CASSVLLAGGSTDTQYF. CDR3 nucleotides: TGTGCCAGCAGTGTACTACTAGCGGGGGGAAGCACAGATACGCAGTATTTT.

This clonotype was seen more than once but under ten times. The chain couples TRBV9 to TRBJ2-7; the D gene could be TRBD1 or TRBD2 (5 bases each). Germline V gene lookup returns CDR1 SGDLS and CDR2 YYNGEE. The CDR3 consists of 12 residues. The germline V and J ends were trimmed by 4 bases and 11 bases, with 16 bases remaining between them. Here the CDR3 reads CASSSPGTEEYF. The CDR3 DNA reads as TGTGCCAGCAGCTCCCCCGGGACGGAGGAGTACTTC.